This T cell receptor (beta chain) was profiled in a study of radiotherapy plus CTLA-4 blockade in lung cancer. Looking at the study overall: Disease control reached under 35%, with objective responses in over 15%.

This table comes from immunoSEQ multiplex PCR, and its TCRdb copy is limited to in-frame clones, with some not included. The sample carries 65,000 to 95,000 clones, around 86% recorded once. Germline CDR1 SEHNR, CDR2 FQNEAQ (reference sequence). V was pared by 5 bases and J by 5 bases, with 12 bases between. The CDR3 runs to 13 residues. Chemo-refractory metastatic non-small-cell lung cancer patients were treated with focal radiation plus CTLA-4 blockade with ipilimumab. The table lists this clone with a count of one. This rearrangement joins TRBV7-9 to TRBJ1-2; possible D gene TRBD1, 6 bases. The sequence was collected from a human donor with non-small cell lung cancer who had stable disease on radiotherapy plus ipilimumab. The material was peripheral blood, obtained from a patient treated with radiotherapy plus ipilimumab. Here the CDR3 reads CASSHGTPYGYTF. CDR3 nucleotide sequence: TGTGCCAGCAGCCACGGGACACCTTATGGCTACACCTTC.